The T cell receptor (beta chain) under discussion was sequenced for a study of blood T cell repertoires in COVID-19. Study background: T cells, B-cell-depleted T cells, or PBMCs provided the cDNA or gDNA that served as material.

Participant ages covered about 18 to 95 years across 24 US areas. Before being deemed recovered, Cohort 3 donors had two negative PCRs, clearance, or symptom resolution. Germline loops: CDR1 PRHDT, CDR2 FYEKMQ (reference sequence). The CDR3 sequence is 18 residues long. V trimming: 2 bases; J trimming: 1 base; junction bases outside the gene matches: 6. Source study methods: Reference gene primers were amplified, and this amplification served to estimate nucleated cell counts. Sequencing was performed with immunoSEQ multiplex PCR; in TCRdb, only in-frame clones are kept and a portion is missing. For V, J and clone size, that table is used; D and trimming come from the DNA. The repertoire holds about half a million clones, with 80% to 90% as singletons.

This TCR derives from a woman in her fifties or sixties who had recovered from COVID-19. This rearrangement joins TRBV13 to TRBJ2-1, with 12 bases that match TRBD2. The sample was PBMCs or T cells enriched from blood (not recorded which). For the CDR3, the DNA is TGTGCCAGCAGCTTACCCCGACTAGCGGGGGATTCCTACAATGAGCAGTTCTTC. Its protein product is CASSLPRLAGDSYNEQFF.